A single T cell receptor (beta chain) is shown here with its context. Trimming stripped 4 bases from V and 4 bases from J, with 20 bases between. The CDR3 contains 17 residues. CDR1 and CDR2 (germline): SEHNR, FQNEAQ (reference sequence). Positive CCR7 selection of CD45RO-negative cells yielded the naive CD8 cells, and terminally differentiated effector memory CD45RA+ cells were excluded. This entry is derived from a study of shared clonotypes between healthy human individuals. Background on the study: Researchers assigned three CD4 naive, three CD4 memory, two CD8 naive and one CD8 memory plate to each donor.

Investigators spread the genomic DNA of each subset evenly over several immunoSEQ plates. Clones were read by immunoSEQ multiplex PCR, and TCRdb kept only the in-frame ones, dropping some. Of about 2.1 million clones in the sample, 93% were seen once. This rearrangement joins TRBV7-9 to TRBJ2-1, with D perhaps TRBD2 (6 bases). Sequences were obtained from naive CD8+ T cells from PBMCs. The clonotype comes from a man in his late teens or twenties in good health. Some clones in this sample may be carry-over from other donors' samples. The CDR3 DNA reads TGTGCCAGCAGCTCCCGGGGAGGTATAGCGTTTTACAATGAGCAGTTCTTC. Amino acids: CASSSRGGIAFYNEQFF.